A selection of T cell receptor beta chains follows, all from one sample in a study of shared clonotypes between healthy human individuals. Data came from immunoSEQ multiplex PCR; TCRdb stores just in-frame clones and leaves some out. Among fewer than 700,000 clones, roughly 95% were seen once, and the ten largest hold over 0.09%. The sequencing input was naive CD8+ T cells sorted from blood. These receptors were obtained from a woman aged 25-40 years in good health. Each CDR3 is given with its conserved first and last residue. The D gene is left open where the match is weak. The size field is filled for only some rows; it gives once, few, many or a size class.

size	V	J	D	DNA	CDR3
NA	TRBV7-9	TRBJ2-1	NA	TGTGCCAGCAGCTTCAAACCGGGACTTTACAATGAGCAGTTCTTC	CASSFKPGLYNEQFF
NA	TRBV5-1	TRBJ2-7	TRBD2	TGCGCCAGCAGCTCCTCCCCGGGACTAGCGGGGTACGAGCAGTACTTC	CASSSSPGLAGYEQYF
NA	TRBV15	TRBJ1-5	NA	TGTGCCACCAGCAGAGATCAAGGCGGGGGATTCCATAGGGCCCAGCATTTT	CATSRDQGGGFHRAQHF
NA	TRBV29-1	TRBJ2-7	TRBD2	TGCAGCGTTGAACAGCGGGGGGAGCAGTACTTC	CSVEQRGEQYF
once	TRBV5-4	TRBJ2-3	TRBD2	TGTGCCAGCAGCTTGGGGTCCCTAGCGGGAATGACAGATACGCAGTATTTT	CASSLGSLAGMTDTQYF
NA	TRBV27	TRBJ2-7	NA	TGTGCCAGCAGTTTTTCTGTAGACGGGATTTTCTCCTACGAGCAGTACTTC	CASSFSVDGIFSYEQYF
NA	TRBV5-5	TRBJ2-1	NA	TGTGCCAGCAGCTTTGGGCGGAGCTACAATGAGCAGTTCTTC	CASSFGRSYNEQFF
NA	TRBV7-9	TRBJ2-7	TRBD2	TGTGCCAGCAGCTTACCGGGAGGGGGGTACGAGCAGTACTTC	CASSLPGGGYEQYF
NA	TRBV27	TRBJ2-1	TRBD2	TGTGCCAGCAGTCCCGGGACTAGCGGGGTTGGTGAGCAGTTCTTC	CASSPGTSGVGEQFF
NA	TRBV25-1	TRBJ2-7	NA	TGTGCCAGCAGTGACCCGGGACGTTCTCGCTACGAGCAGTACTTC	CASSDPGRSRYEQYF
NA	TRBV27	TRBJ2-7	TRBD1	TGTGCCAGCAGTTTAACGGTTGGGACAGCGAACTACGAGCAGTACTTC	CASSLTVGTANYEQYF
NA	TRBV29-1	TRBJ1-3	NA	TGCAGCGTTGAAGAGCCCAAACTCGGACGCTCTGGAAACACCATATATTTT	CSVEEPKLGRSGNTIYF
NA	TRBV28	TRBJ2-1	TRBD2	TGTGCCAGCAGTTTCTTGCCTAGCGGGATTGGCAATGAGCAGTTCTTC	CASSFLPSGIGNEQFF
NA	TRBV29-1	TRBJ1-1	NA	TGCAGCGTCGGAGGAGCACACACACAGGCGCTGAACACTGAAGCTTTCTTT	CSVGGAHTQALNTEAFF
NA	TRBV4-2	TRBJ2-2	NA	TGTGCCAGCAGCCAGGCTTGGACACCGAACACCGGGGAGCTGTTTTTT	CASSQAWTPNTGELFF
NA	TRBV28	TRBJ1-6	TRBD1	TGTGCCAGCCAAGGGGGCGCCGGGAATTCACCCCTCCACTTT	CASQGGAGNSPLHF
NA	TRBV30	TRBJ2-7	NA	TGTGCCTGGAGTGGACAGCGTATGGGCGAGCAGTACTTC	CAWSGQRMGEQYF
NA	TRBV15	TRBJ2-5	NA	TGTGCCACCAGCAGAGTTCGTGGATACCAAGAGACCCAGTACTTC	CATSRVRGYQETQYF